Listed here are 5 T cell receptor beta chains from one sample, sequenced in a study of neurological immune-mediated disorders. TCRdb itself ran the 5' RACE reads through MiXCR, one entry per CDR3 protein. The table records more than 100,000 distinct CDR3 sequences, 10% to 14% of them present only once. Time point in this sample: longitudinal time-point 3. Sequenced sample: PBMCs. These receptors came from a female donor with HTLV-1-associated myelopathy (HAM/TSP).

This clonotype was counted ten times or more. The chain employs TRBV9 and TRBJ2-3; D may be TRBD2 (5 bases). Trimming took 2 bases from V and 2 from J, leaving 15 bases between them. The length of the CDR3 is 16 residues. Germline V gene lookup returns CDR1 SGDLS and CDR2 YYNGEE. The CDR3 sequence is CASSVGGSRATDTQYF. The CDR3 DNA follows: TGTGCCAGCAGCGTCGGAGGAAGTAGAGCCACAGATACGCAGTATTTT.

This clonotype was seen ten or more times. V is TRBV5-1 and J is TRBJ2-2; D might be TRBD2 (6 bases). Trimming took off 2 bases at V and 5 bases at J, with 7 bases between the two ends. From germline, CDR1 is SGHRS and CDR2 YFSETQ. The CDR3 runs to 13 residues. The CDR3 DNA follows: TGCGCCAGCAGCTTTGCGGGGACCGGGGAGCTGTTTTTT. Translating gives CASSFAGTGELFF.

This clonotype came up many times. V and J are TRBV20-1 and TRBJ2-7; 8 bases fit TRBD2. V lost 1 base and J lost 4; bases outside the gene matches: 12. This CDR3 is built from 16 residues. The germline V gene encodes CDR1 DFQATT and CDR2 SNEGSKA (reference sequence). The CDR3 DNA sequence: TGCAGTGCTAGAGGAGGACAGTTGTCGGGAGGGTACGAGCAGTACTTC. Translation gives CSARGGQLSGGYEQYF.

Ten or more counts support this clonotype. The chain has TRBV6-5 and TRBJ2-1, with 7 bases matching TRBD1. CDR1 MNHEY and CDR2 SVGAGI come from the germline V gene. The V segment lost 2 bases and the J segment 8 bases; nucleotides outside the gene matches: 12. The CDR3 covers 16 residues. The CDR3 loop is CASSYTTRDRSHEQFF. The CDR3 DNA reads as TGTGCCAGCAGTTACACGACCCGGGACAGAAGCCATGAGCAGTTCTTC.

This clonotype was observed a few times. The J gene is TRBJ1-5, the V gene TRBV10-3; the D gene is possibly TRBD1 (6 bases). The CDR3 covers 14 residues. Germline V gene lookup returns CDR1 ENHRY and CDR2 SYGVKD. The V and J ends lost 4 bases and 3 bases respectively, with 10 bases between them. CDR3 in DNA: TGTGCCATCAGTGGAACAGGGATCAATCAGCCCCAGCATTTT. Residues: CAISGTGINQPQHF.